This T cell receptor beta chain was found in a study of blood T cells in healthy people across ages. CDR1 is MNHNY and CDR2 is SVGAGI in the germline V gene (reference sequence). The V and J ends lost 5 bases and 2 bases respectively, with 13 bases between them. The CDR3 has 14 amino acids. Sample-barcoded 5' priming and a J-beta primer mix drove a second PCR of roughly 7 to 11 cycles. TCRdb passed the 5' RACE reads through MiXCR, listing each CDR3 protein once. The sample holds hundreds of thousands of distinct CDR3 sequences, 52% seen once. The chain carries TRBV6-6 and TRBJ2-7; tentatively, D is TRBD1 (5 bases). Sequenced: blood. The origin of this receptor is an elderly woman in good health. The CDR3 sequence is CASSNPQGPYEQYF. CDR3 DNA: TGTGCCAGCAGTAACCCCCAGGGTCCCTACGAGCAGTACTTC.